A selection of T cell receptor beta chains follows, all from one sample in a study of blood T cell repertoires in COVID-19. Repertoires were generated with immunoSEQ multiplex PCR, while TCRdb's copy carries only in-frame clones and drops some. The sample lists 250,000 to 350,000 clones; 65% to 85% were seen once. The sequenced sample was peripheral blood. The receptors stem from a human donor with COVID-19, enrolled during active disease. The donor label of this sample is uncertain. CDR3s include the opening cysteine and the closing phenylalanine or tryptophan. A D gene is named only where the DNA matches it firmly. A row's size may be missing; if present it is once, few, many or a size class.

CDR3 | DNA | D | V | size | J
CASRGFDRAGNTIYF | TGTGCCAGCAGGGGGTTCGACAGGGCTGGAAACACCATATATTTT | TRBD1 | TRBV28 | - | TRBJ1-3
CASSPPLAGGGEQFF | TGTGCCAGCAGCCCCCCTTTAGCGGGAGGGGGTGAGCAGTTCTTC | TRBD2 | TRBV11-3 | - | TRBJ2-1
CASSLGVGTSGSLYNEQFF | TGTGCCAGCAGCTTGGGAGTGGGGACTAGCGGGAGTTTATACAATGAGCAGTTCTTC | TRBD2 | TRBV5-4 | - | TRBJ2-1
CASSLMRDGYTF | TGTGCCAGCAGCCTCATGAGGGATGGCTACACCTTC | - | TRBV7-2 | - | TRBJ1-2
CASSLKMDRAYGYTF | TGTGCCAGCAGTTTAAAAATGGACAGGGCCTATGGCTACACCTTC | TRBD1 | TRBV27 | - | TRBJ1-2
CASSPPVAGNTIYF | TGTGCCAGCTCACCACCGGTAGCAGGAAACACCATATATTTT | - | TRBV18 | - | TRBJ1-3
CASSAQSGTDTQYF | TGTGCCAGCAGCGCCCAATCCGGGACAGATACGCAGTATTTT | - | TRBV7-2 | - | TRBJ2-3
CAQDQGGDEKLFF | TGTGCCCAAGACCAGGGGGGCGATGAAAAACTGTTTTTT | TRBD1 | TRBV30 | once | TRBJ1-4
CASSLRSSYNEQFF | TGTGCCAGCAGCTTAAGGAGCTCCTACAATGAGCAGTTCTTC | - | TRBV13 | once | TRBJ2-1
CASSQGRQNNQPQHF | TGTGCCAGCAGCCAAGGGAGACAGAACAATCAGCCCCAGCATTTT | - | TRBV3-1/TRBV3-2 | - | TRBJ1-5
CASSSPVGAKETQYF | TGTGCCAGCAGCTCCCCGGTGGGGGCCAAAGAGACCCAGTACTTC | - | TRBV7-2 | - | TRBJ2-5
CASSRELQESSYNEQFF | TGTGCCAGCTCACGGGAATTACAGGAAAGCTCCTACAATGAGCAGTTCTTC | - | TRBV18 | - | TRBJ2-1
CASSFGLAGAADSYEQYF | TGTGCCAGCAGCTTTGGACTAGCGGGAGCTGCTGACTCCTACGAGCAGTACTTC | TRBD2 | TRBV5-4 | once | TRBJ2-7
CASNPGRGNTDTQYF | TGTGCCAGCAATCCGGGCAGGGGAAACACAGATACGCAGTATTTT | - | TRBV6-5 | - | TRBJ2-3
CASSSAGGTYEQYF | TGTGCCAGCAGCTCAGCGGGCGGGACCTACGAGCAGTACTTC | - | TRBV11-2 | - | TRBJ2-7
CASSKNGGEPQHF | TGTGCCAGCAGCAAAAACGGGGGGGAGCCCCAGCATTTT | - | TRBV3-1/TRBV3-2 | - | TRBJ1-5
CATSYTGLSGNTIYF | TGTGCCACCTCCTACACCGGGTTGTCTGGAAACACCATATATTTT | - | TRBV28 | - | TRBJ1-3
CSVEGWGALNEQFF | TGCAGCGTTGAGGGGTGGGGAGCCCTCAATGAGCAGTTCTTC | - | TRBV29-1 | once | TRBJ2-1
CASSRGTGELFF | TGTGCCAGCAGTCGGGGCACCGGGGAGCTGTTTTTT | - | TRBV6-5 | - | TRBJ2-2
CASSVTGAGANVLTF | TGTGCCAGCAGCGTGACAGGGGCCGGGGCCAACGTCCTGACTTTC | TRBD1 | TRBV5-6 | once | TRBJ2-6
CSGMTSGSYNEQFF | TGCAGCGGTATGACTAGCGGCTCCTACAATGAGCAGTTCTTC | TRBD2 | TRBV29-1 | - | TRBJ2-1
CASSSSFGSGRMSEQFF | TGTGCCAGCAGTTCCTCTTTTGGTAGCGGGAGAATGAGTGAGCAGTTCTTC | TRBD2 | TRBV28 | - | TRBJ2-1
CASSADRVNQPQHF | TGTGCCAGCAGTGCGGACAGGGTGAATCAGCCCCAGCATTTT | TRBD1 | TRBV27 | - | TRBJ1-5
CASSQGRTGELFF | TGTGCCAGCAGCCAAGGTCGCACCGGGGAGCTGTTTTTT | - | TRBV3-1/TRBV3-2 | many | TRBJ2-2
CASSYHRRGSGSVAHNEQFF | TGTGCCAGCAGTTACCACCGGAGGGGTAGCGGGAGTGTGGCCCACAATGAGCAGTTCTTC | TRBD2 | TRBV6-7 | once | TRBJ2-1
CASSDSGEWSRDINQPQHF | TGTGCCAGCAGTGACTCGGGGGAATGGAGCCGGGACATCAATCAGCCCCAGCATTTT | - | TRBV6-4 | - | TRBJ1-5
CASSINRGDTQYF | TGTGCCAGTAGTATCAACAGGGGTGATACGCAGTATTTT | TRBD1 | TRBV19 | - | TRBJ2-3
CASSLTSGRSETQYF | TGTGCCAGCAGCTTAACTAGCGGGAGAAGTGAGACCCAGTACTTC | TRBD2 | TRBV7-9 | few | TRBJ2-5
CASSAGLLDLAFF | TGTGCCAGCAGCGCGGGACTCCTGGATTTGGCTTTCTTT | - | TRBV5-4 | - | TRBJ1-1
CASSQDPGRVFQAGELFF | TGTGCCAGCAGCCAAGACCCCGGGAGGGTCTTCCAGGCCGGGGAGCTGTTTTTT | TRBD2 | TRBV14 | - | TRBJ2-2
CASSERGEGDTDTQYF | TGTGCCAGCAGTGAACGGGGGGAGGGGGACACAGATACGCAGTATTTT | - | TRBV2 | - | TRBJ2-3
CASSRTADQPQHF | TGTGCCAGCTCAAGGACAGCAGATCAGCCCCAGCATTTT | - | TRBV18 | - | TRBJ1-5
CASSWGQGRNF | TGTGCCAGCAGTTGGGGACAGGGACGGAACTTC | TRBD1 | TRBV28 | - | TRBJ2-7
CASSPWTGGNTEAFF | TGTGCCAGCTCACCGTGGACAGGGGGGAACACTGAAGCTTTCTTT | TRBD1 | TRBV18 | - | TRBJ1-1
CASIVRTGEGNEQFF | TGTGCCAGTATTGTCCGGACAGGGGAAGGCAATGAGCAGTTCTTC | TRBD1 | TRBV19 | few | TRBJ2-1
CASRGLAGGEQFF | TGCGCCAGCAGAGGACTAGCGGGAGGTGAGCAGTTCTTC | TRBD2 | TRBV10-1 | - | TRBJ2-1
CASSLGEDRRAFF | TGTGCCAGCAGCTTGGGGGAGGACCGGAGAGCTTTCTTT | - | TRBV5-8 | - | TRBJ1-1
CASSQGSSPADTQYF | TGTGCCAGCAGCCAGGGATCCAGCCCCGCAGATACGCAGTATTTT | - | TRBV28 | - | TRBJ2-3
CASSYGGSDYNEQFF | TGTGCCAGCAGTTACGGCGGGAGCGATTACAATGAGCAGTTCTTC | TRBD2 | TRBV6-2/TRBV6-3 | - | TRBJ2-1
CASSLGQGLGNTIYF | TGTGCCAGCAGCTTAGGTCAGGGTCTTGGAAACACCATATATTTT | - | TRBV7-9 | - | TRBJ1-3
CAISNLAGVSDTQYF | TGTGCCATCAGTAACCTAGCGGGAGTATCAGATACGCAGTATTTT | TRBD2 | TRBV10-3 | - | TRBJ2-3